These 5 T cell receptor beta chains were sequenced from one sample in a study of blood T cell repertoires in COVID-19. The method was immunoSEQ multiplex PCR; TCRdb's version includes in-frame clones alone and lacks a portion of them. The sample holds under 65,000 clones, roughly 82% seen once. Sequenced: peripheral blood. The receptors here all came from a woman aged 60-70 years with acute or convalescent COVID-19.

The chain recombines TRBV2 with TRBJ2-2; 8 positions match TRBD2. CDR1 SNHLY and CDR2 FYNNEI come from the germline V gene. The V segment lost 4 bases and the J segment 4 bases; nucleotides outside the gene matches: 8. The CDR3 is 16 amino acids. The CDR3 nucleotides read TGTGCCAGCAGTGTACCCAGCGGGGGACCCACCGGGGAGCTGTTTTTT. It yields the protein CASSVPSGGPTGELFF.

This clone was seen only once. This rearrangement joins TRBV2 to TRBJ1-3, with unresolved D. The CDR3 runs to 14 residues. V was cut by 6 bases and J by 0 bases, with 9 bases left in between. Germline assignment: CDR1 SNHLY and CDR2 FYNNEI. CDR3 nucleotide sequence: TGTGCCAGCAGCGCCCGAGGCTCTGGAAACACCATATATTTT. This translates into CASSARGSGNTIYF.

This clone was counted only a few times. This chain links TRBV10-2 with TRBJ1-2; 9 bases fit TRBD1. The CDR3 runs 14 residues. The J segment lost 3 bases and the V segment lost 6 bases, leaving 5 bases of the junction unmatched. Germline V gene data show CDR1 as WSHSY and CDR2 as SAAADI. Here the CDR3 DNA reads TGCGCCAGCAGAACAGGGGGCGCGGACTATGGCTACACCTTC. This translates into CASRTGGADYGYTF.

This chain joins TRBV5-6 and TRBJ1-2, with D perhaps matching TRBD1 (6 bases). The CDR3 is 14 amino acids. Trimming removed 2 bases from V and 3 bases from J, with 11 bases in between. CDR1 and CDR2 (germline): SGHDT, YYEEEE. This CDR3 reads CASSFPGEYYGYTF. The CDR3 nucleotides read TGTGCCAGCAGCTTCCCAGGGGAGTACTATGGCTACACCTTC.

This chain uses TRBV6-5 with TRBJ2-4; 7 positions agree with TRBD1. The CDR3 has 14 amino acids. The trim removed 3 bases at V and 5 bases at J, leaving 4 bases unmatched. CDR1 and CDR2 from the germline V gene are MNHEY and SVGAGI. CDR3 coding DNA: TGTGCCAGCAGTTATAGGGGGCGCGAAAACATTCAGTACTTC. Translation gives CASSYRGRENIQYF.